A single sample gave rise to the 27 T cell receptor beta chains below, sequenced in a study of blood T cell repertoires in COVID-19. Sequencing was performed with immunoSEQ multiplex PCR; in TCRdb, only in-frame clones are kept and a portion is missing. This table holds around 200,000 clones, approximately 87% found once. The sample consisted of peripheral blood. All receptors derive from a man between 18 and 35 years old with active or convalescent COVID-19.

V usage is TRBV13 and J usage is TRBJ2-7, with D maybe TRBD2 (7 bases). Germline loops: CDR1 PRHDT, CDR2 FYEKMQ (reference sequence). Deletions cut 2 bases from V and 1 base from J, with 12 bases between. The CDR3 consists of 15 residues. The CDR3 DNA is TGTGCCAGCAGCTTATCTCGGGGGGCGTCCTACGAGCAGTACTTC. It yields the protein CASSLSRGASYEQYF.

This clone was observed a single time. The chain employs TRBV27 and TRBJ2-3; 12 positions match TRBD2. This CDR3 is built from 17 residues. Germline values: CDR1 MNHEY, CDR2 SMNVEV (reference sequence). The trim removed 1 base at V and 5 bases at J, leaving 7 bases unmatched. CDR3 residues: CASSLFLAGGPGDTQYF. The CDR3 region has the DNA TGTGCCAGCAGTTTATTTCTAGCGGGAGGGCCCGGAGATACGCAGTATTTT.

The rearrangement links TRBV9 to TRBJ1-6; 7 bases fit TRBD1. Germline V CDR1 and CDR2: SGDLS, YYNGEE. The junction had 0 bases not matched to a gene; V was cut back by 3 bases and J by 6 bases. This CDR3 contains 13 residues. The CDR3 loop reads CASSDRGNSPLHF. Here the CDR3 DNA reads TGTGCCAGCAGCGACAGGGGTAATTCACCCCTCCACTTT.

V usage is TRBV6-4 and J usage is TRBJ2-3, with 9 nucleotides matching TRBD1. V lost 2 bases to trimming and J lost 0 bases; unmatched junction nucleotides: 21. Germline V lookup: CDR1 MRHNA, CDR2 SNTAGT. CDR3 length: 22 residues. In nucleotides, the CDR3 is TGTGCCAGCAGTGACGATTACAGGGGGCCGGAAAAACTTAGACCTAGCACAGATACGCAGTATTTT. Translating it yields CASSDDYRGPEKLRPSTDTQYF.

J is TRBJ2-5 and V is TRBV4-3, with TRBD2 matching over 14 bases. Trimming cost V 1 base and J 2 bases; bases outside gene matches: 3. The length of the CDR3 is 17 residues. Germline V gene lookup returns CDR1 LGHNA and CDR2 YSLEER. For the CDR3, the DNA is TGCGCCAGCAGCCAAGGGACTAGCGGGAGGAATCAAGAGACCCAGTACTTC. As protein: CASSQGTSGRNQETQYF.

J is TRBJ1-6 and V is TRBV16, with TRBD1 as a possible D gene (5 bases). The CDR3 totals 16 residues. Trimming left V 1 base short and J 9 bases short, with 16 bases between. The germline V gene encodes CDR1 KGHSY and CDR2 FQNENV. The CDR3 here is CASSQWLGQEGSPLHF. The CDR3 DNA reads as TGTGCCAGCAGCCAATGGCTGGGGCAGGAGGGTTCACCCCTCCACTTT.

J is TRBJ2-1 and V is TRBV24-1, with 7 bases lining up with TRBD1. After removal of 7 bases from V and 10 bases from J, the junction contained 9 bases not matched to a gene. There are 13 residues in the CDR3. Germline CDR1 reads KGHDR; CDR2 reads SFDVKD. The CDR3 coding sequence is TGTGCCACCAGACCCGACAGGGTAGAGGAGCAGTTCTTC. Protein product: CATRPDRVEEQFF.

The rearrangement uses TRBV6-5 and TRBJ2-7, with D possibly being TRBD2 (6 bases). The V end lost 6 bases, the J end lost 3 bases, and 6 bases lay between the germline ends. Germline V CDR1 and CDR2: MNHEY, SVGAGI. The CDR3 spans 11 residues. The CDR3 is CASRGLYEQYF. The CDR3 DNA follows: TGTGCCAGCAGGGGACTCTACGAGCAGTACTTC.

The chain uses TRBV9 and TRBJ2-3; 10 bases are a match to TRBD2. The V gene's germline CDR1 is SGDLS and CDR2 YYNGEE. CDR3 length: 15 residues. J lost 1 base, V lost 3 bases, and 2 bases had no gene match. In DNA form, the CDR3 reads TGTGCCAGCAGCGGAGGGACTAGCGGCACAGATACGCAGTATTTT. This sequence encodes CASSGGTSGTDTQYF.

The rearrangement joins TRBV3-1 (or the pseudogene TRBV3-2) to TRBJ2-3; possible D gene TRBD1, 5 bases. CDR1 is LGHDT and CDR2 is YNNKEL in the germline V gene (reference sequence). V dropped 0 bases and J dropped 4 bases, with 11 bases sitting between them. This CDR3 region has 15 residues. The CDR3 protein is CASSQDQGKSDTQYF. CDR3 nucleotide sequence: TGTGCCAGCAGCCAAGACCAGGGAAAATCAGATACGCAGTATTTT.

V usage is TRBV7-8 and J usage is TRBJ2-1, with 9 bases matching TRBD1. V lost 3 bases to trimming and J lost 1 base; unmatched junction nucleotides: 13. The CDR3 spans 19 residues. Per the germline V gene, CDR1 is SGHVS and CDR2 is FQNEAQ. CDR3 region: CASSFNPASQGASYNEQFF. The CDR3 DNA sequence: TGTGCCAGCAGCTTCAACCCCGCCTCACAGGGGGCATCCTACAATGAGCAGTTCTTC.

The table lists this clone with a count of one. J is TRBJ2-5 and V is TRBV11-2; 10 bases map to TRBD2. The CDR3 sequence is 14 residues long. With V trimmed by 5 bases and J by 2 bases, 2 bases remained unmatched. Germline V CDR1 and CDR2: SGHAT, FQNNGV. The CDR3: CASSRTSGQETQYF. The CDR3 region has the DNA TGTGCCAGCAGCCGGACTAGCGGACAAGAGACCCAGTACTTC.

V is TRBV5-5 and J is TRBJ1-2, with 7 bases aligning to TRBD1. CDR1 is SGHKS and CDR2 is YYEKEE in the germline V gene (reference sequence). V lost 4 bases, J lost 3 bases, and 6 bases stayed unmatched. The CDR3 spans 14 residues. CDR3 region: CASSRPGTDYGYTF. The CDR3 region has the DNA TGTGCCAGCAGCCGGCCCGGGACAGACTATGGCTACACCTTC.

The chain uses TRBV27 and TRBJ2-2, with TRBD1 as a possible D gene (5 bases). Germline assignment: CDR1 MNHEY and CDR2 SMNVEV (reference sequence). V lost 2 bases and J lost 2, with 9 bases in between. The CDR3 spans 15 residues. The CDR3 protein is CASSLAGLNTGELFF. CDR3 DNA: TGTGCCAGCAGTTTAGCAGGGCTTAACACCGGGGAGCTGTTTTTT.

The V gene is TRBV2, the J gene TRBJ2-4; D gene unclear. V was trimmed by 7 bases and J by 6 bases, leaving 7 bases between them. This CDR3 spans 11 amino acids. Per the germline V gene, CDR1 is SNHLY and CDR2 is FYNNEI. CDR3 loop: CASKQTNIQYF. The CDR3 nucleotides are TGTGCCAGCAAACAGACAAACATTCAGTACTTC.

The chain carries TRBV18 and TRBJ1-6, with D possibly matching TRBD1 (6 bases). Germline values: CDR1 KGHSH, CDR2 LQKENI. The V and J ends lost 3 bases and 7 bases respectively, with 13 bases between them. This CDR3 has 15 amino acids. The CDR3 sequence: CASSPGGPRNSPLHF. For the CDR3, the DNA is TGTGCCAGCTCACCGGGGGGGCCGAGGAATTCACCCCTCCACTTT.

The CDR3 coding sequence is TGTGCCACCTTAAAAGGGGGCTCTGGCTACACCTTC. This codes for CATLKGGSGYTF. V is TRBV9 and J is TRBJ1-2; 7 nucleotides line up with TRBD1. This CDR3 contains 12 residues. CDR1 and CDR2 from the germline V gene are SGDLS and YYNGEE. Trimming took 9 bases from V and 7 from J; bases not matched to a gene: 9.

The V and J genes are TRBV7-2 and TRBJ2-7; D might be TRBD1 (5 bases). Trimming pared 5 bases from V and 2 bases from J, leaving 10 bases between. Germline V gives CDR1 SGHTA, CDR2 FQGNSA. The CDR3 consists of 13 residues. CDR3 in amino acids: CASSIRQTYEQYV. CDR3 in DNA: TGTGCCAGCAGCATTAGACAGACCTACGAGCAGTACGTC.

J is TRBJ2-5 and V is TRBV5-1; possibly TRBD2 for D (6 bases). This CDR3 region has 15 residues. V lost 2 bases, J lost 5 bases, and 16 bases lay in between. Germline CDR1 SGHRS, CDR2 YFSETQ. The chain's CDR3 is CASSLNVGGRETQYF. In DNA form, the CDR3 reads TGCGCCAGCAGCTTAAATGTGGGGGGTAGGGAGACCCAGTACTTC.

This rearrangement joins TRBV24-1 to TRBJ1-4; 7 bases line up with TRBD1. Germline trimming cut 4 bases from V and 8 bases from J; bases unmatched to any gene: 9. The CDR3 length is 15 residues. In germline, CDR1 is KGHDR, CDR2 SFDVKD. CDR3 bases: TGTGCCACCAGTGAGCGGGGACAGTACGGAGAAAAACTGTTTTTT. Protein: CATSERGQYGEKLFF.

The chain uses TRBV4-1 and TRBJ2-7; 8 bases line up with TRBD1. The ends lost 3 bases at V and 1 base at J; junction bases unmatched: 5. The germline CDR1 and CDR2 sequences are MGHRA and YSYEKL. This CDR3 is 15 amino acids long. CDR3 coding DNA: TGCGCCAGCAGCCAGACAGGGGCGGGGTCCTACGAGCAGTACTTC. Translating gives CASSQTGAGSYEQYF.

The chain couples TRBV24-1 to TRBJ1-1; unclear D gene. The length of the CDR3 is 13 residues. Trimming left V 2 bases short and J 1 base short, with 4 bases between. Germline V gene lookup returns CDR1 KGHDR and CDR2 SFDVKD. The CDR3 sequence: CATSDYGNTEAFF. The CDR3 region has the DNA TGTGCCACCAGTGATTACGGGAACACTGAAGCTTTCTTT.

This sequence joins TRBV18 and TRBJ2-7, with 8 positions matching TRBD1. Germline trimming cut 3 bases from V and 4 bases from J; bases unmatched to any gene: 8. Germline values: CDR1 KGHSH, CDR2 LQKENI. CDR3 size: 15 residues. CDR3: CASSPTGGFVYEQYV. Here the CDR3 DNA reads TGTGCCAGCTCACCCACAGGGGGGTTCGTTTACGAGCAGTACGTC.

The genes are TRBV4-2 and TRBJ2-2; 8 nucleotides align to TRBD2. The V gene's germline CDR1 is LGHNA and CDR2 YNFKEQ. The J segment lost 10 bases and the V segment lost 4 bases, leaving 11 bases of the junction unmatched. This CDR3 is 15 amino acids long. DNA of the CDR3: TGTGCCAGCAGCCCTCAAATCGGGGGGGCGCCGGAGCTGTTTTTT. It yields the protein CASSPQIGGAPELFF.

DNA for the CDR3: TGCGCCAGCAGCTTGGCGGGGACTAGCGGGGGGGCAGATACGCAGTATTTT. Amino acid sequence: CASSLAGTSGGADTQYF. This chain joins TRBV5-1 and TRBJ2-3, with 16 bases identical to TRBD2. The CDR3 spans 17 residues. Germline CDR1 is SGHRS and CDR2 is YFSETQ. With 0 bases clipped from V and 4 bases from J, the junction kept 2 bases outside the gene matches.

This clone was detected a few times. The chain joins TRBV6-5 to TRBJ1-1; D unresolved. Germline CDR1 MNHEY, CDR2 SVGAGI. The CDR3 loop spans 14 amino acids. The V and J ends lost 2 bases and 4 bases respectively, with 11 bases between them. CDR3 coding DNA: TGTGCCAGCAGTTACCGCGGGGTCGGCACTGAAGCTTTCTTT. Protein: CASSYRGVGTEAFF.

The chain recombines TRBV2 with TRBJ2-1; a weak D match, TRBD2 (5 bases). CDR1 is SNHLY and CDR2 is FYNNEI in the germline V gene. The V end was cut by 7 bases, the J end by 0 bases, with 13 bases between. The CDR3 has 15 amino acids. The CDR3 DNA sequence: TGTGCCAGCACCCTTTTTGGGAGCTCCTACAATGAGCAGTTCTTC. It specifies CASTLFGSSYNEQFF.